Presented here are 22 T cell receptor beta chains from one specimen sequenced in a study of cytomegalovirus exposure and HLA in healthy donors. PCR used 60 Vbeta primers and 13 Jbeta primers. Sequencing was performed with immunoSEQ multiplex PCR; in TCRdb, only in-frame clones are kept and a portion is missing. The sample consists of roughly 100,000 clones, roughly 71% of them appearing once. Sequenced: PBMCs. These receptors were collected from a male donor in good health and CMV-seropositive.

This clone was seen only once. Relative to the germline gene, one junction end is altered; a read error may explain this. This sequence joins TRBV4-2 and TRBJ1-5, with D possibly matching TRBD1 (5 bases). Germline-derived CDR1 and CDR2 are LGHNA and YNFKEQ. The CDR3 has 16 residues. Here the CDR3 reads CASSQGTDNSNQPQNF. CDR3 DNA: TGTGCCAGCAGCCAAGGGACGGACAATAGCAATCAGCCCCAGAATTTT.

In DNA form, the CDR3 reads TGTGCCAGCAGCTTAGTACAGGGTGGCGGAAACACCATATATTTT. Translating it yields CASSLVQGGGNTIYF. The chain links TRBV5-6 to TRBJ1-3; D perhaps matches TRBD1 (6 bases). Germline CDR1 and CDR2: SGHDT and YYEEEE. Trimming took 2 bases from V and 4 from J, leaving 13 bases between them. The CDR3 extends over 15 amino acids.

In its sample, this clone was seen a few times. The genes are TRBV5-1 and TRBJ2-1, with 12 bases that match TRBD2. The germline V gene has CDR1 SGHRS and CDR2 YFSETQ. V dropped 4 bases and J dropped 4; count of bases not matched to a gene: 3. This CDR3 is 15 amino acids long. In DNA, the CDR3 is TGCGCCAGCAGCGTGACTAGCGGGGGATACAATGAGCAGTTCTTC. This sequence encodes CASSVTSGGYNEQFF.

The V and J genes are TRBV18 and TRBJ1-2; D not certain. V lost 0 bases and J lost 7, with 9 bases in between. Germline loops: CDR1 KGHSH, CDR2 LQKENI. This CDR3 region has 13 residues. The CDR3 nucleotides are TGTGCCAGCTCACCACCTCGGGCGGGTGGCTACACCTTC. As protein: CASSPPRAGGYTF.

This rearrangement joins TRBV4-3 to TRBJ2-7; 11 positions match TRBD1. Germline V gene sequence: CDR1 LGHNA, CDR2 YSLEER. With 4 bases clipped from V and 2 bases from J, the junction kept 4 bases outside the gene matches. The CDR3 length is 15 residues. CDR3 coding DNA: TGCGCCAGCAGCCGGTCGGGACAGGGGGCCTACGAGCAGTACTTC. This codes for CASSRSGQGAYEQYF.

The chain joins TRBV5-1 to TRBJ1-1; D is perhaps TRBD1 (5 bases). Trimming removed 4 bases at V and 7 bases at J, with 11 bases between. From germline, CDR1 is SGHRS and CDR2 YFSETQ. The CDR3 sequence is 12 residues long. CDR3 DNA: TGCGCCAGCAGCACTGGACATATTGAAGCTTTCTTT. Encoded protein: CASSTGHIEAFF.

This clone was seen only once. This chain uses TRBV5-1 with TRBJ1-3, with D unclear. The germline V gene has CDR1 SGHRS and CDR2 YFSETQ. With 0 bases removed from V and 2 bases from J, the gap between germline ends came to 9 bases. This CDR3 is 15 amino acids long. CDR3 coding DNA: TGCGCCAGCAGCTTGGAAGCCGGGGCTGGAAACACCATATATTTT. Residues: CASSLEAGAGNTIYF.

The sample holds a few counts of this clone. The rearrangement uses TRBV25-1 and TRBJ2-5; D call uncertain. Trimming took off 0 bases at V and 0 bases at J, with 11 bases between the two ends. The germline V gene encodes CDR1 MGHDK and CDR2 SYGVNS. The CDR3 runs to 16 residues. The CDR3 reads CASSEYATGNQETQYF. The CDR3 DNA reads as TGTGCCAGCAGTGAATACGCCACGGGTAACCAAGAGACCCAGTACTTC.

The chain employs TRBV5-1 and TRBJ1-1; D not resolved. Germline CDR1 and CDR2: SGHRS and YFSETQ. With 3 bases removed from V and 5 bases from J, the gap between germline ends came to 17 bases. The CDR3 has 15 residues. The CDR3 DNA reads TGCGCCAGCAGCTGCATTAGCGAGGGAGGTACTGAAGCTTTCTTT. Protein sequence: CASSCISEGGTEAFF.

The chain couples TRBV21-1 to TRBJ2-1; no check of the table's D call, TRBD2, against the DNA was made. TRBV21-1 is a known pseudogene. The CDR3 sequence is 16 residues long. CDR3 in DNA: TGTGCCAGCAGCAATATAGGGACTAGCGGTGGGAATGAGCAGTTCTTC. This translates into CASSNIGTSGGNEQFF.

This chain links TRBV6-5 with TRBJ1-2, with D perhaps matching TRBD1 (5 bases). CDR3 length: 15 amino acids. Deletions cut 5 bases from V and 1 base from J, with 14 bases between. Germline loops: CDR1 MNHEY, CDR2 SVGAGI. CDR3 sequence: CASSRTGLFNYGYTF. The CDR3 DNA follows: TGTGCCAGCAGTCGAACGGGACTCTTTAACTATGGCTACACCTTC.

Points on this clone: The same CDR3 is also encoded by other DNA sequences in this sample. This chain connects TRBV4-2 to TRBJ2-3; 8 positions agree with TRBD2. The germline V gene has CDR1 LGHNA and CDR2 YNFKEQ. The CDR3 runs to 17 residues. The V gene end was trimmed by 0 bases and the J gene end by 3 bases; junction bases not matched to a gene: 8. The CDR3 is CASSQDFAGGGTDTQYF. CDR3 nucleotides: TGTGCCAGCAGCCAAGATTTCGCGGGGGGAGGAACAGATACGCAGTATTTT.

The rearrangement links TRBV7-2 to TRBJ1-6; 9 bases fit TRBD1. V trimming: 1 base; J trimming: 9 bases; junction bases outside the gene matches: 13. The CDR3 is made up of 18 amino acids. Germline loops: CDR1 SGHTA, CDR2 FQGNSA. The CDR3 DNA is TGTGCCAGCAGCTTAGGGGCTACAGGGGGCGGGGGTGCTTCACCCCTCCACTTT. It codes for CASSLGATGGGGASPLHF.

This clone was counted between two and nine times. V is TRBV4-1 and J is TRBJ2-1; TRBD2 matches at 8 bases. Germline trimming cut 4 bases from V and 4 bases from J; bases unmatched to any gene: 9. The V gene's germline CDR1 is MGHRA and CDR2 YSYEKL. There are 16 residues in the CDR3. The CDR3 sequence is CASSRSTSERYNEQFF. Written as DNA, the CDR3 is TGCGCCAGCAGCCGGTCGACTAGCGAGCGGTACAATGAGCAGTTCTTC.

The DNA for the CDR3 is TGTGCCAGCAGCTTAGTGGGGGGGCCGGATGAGACCCAGTACTTC. This sequence encodes CASSLVGGPDETQYF. The chain is built from TRBV7-9 and TRBJ2-5, with D perhaps matching TRBD2 (7 bases). Germline lookup yields CDR1 SEHNR and CDR2 FQNEAQ (reference sequence). V lost 1 base and J 5 bases, leaving 14 bases between the germline ends. The CDR3 covers 15 residues.

This clone was seen only a few times. The rearrangement uses TRBV5-4 and TRBJ2-7; 7 bases fit TRBD1. The junction had 10 bases not matched to a gene; V was cut back by 2 bases and J by 5 bases. Germline V lookup: CDR1 SGHNT, CDR2 YYREEE (reference sequence). This CDR3 spans 15 amino acids. CDR3 DNA sequence: TGTGCCAGCAGCTTTGGTATTCCGACAGGGAACGAGCAGTACTTC. Its protein product is CASSFGIPTGNEQYF.

The gene calls are TRBV6-6 and TRBJ2-2, with no clear D. Germline V gene sequence: CDR1 MNHNY, CDR2 SVGAGI (reference sequence). Deletions cut 6 bases from V and 0 bases from J, with 8 bases between. This CDR3 spans 14 amino acids. The DNA of the CDR3 is TGTGCCAGCAGACTTGCGACGAACACCGGGGAGCTGTTTTTT. It encodes CASRLATNTGELFF.

The rearrangement uses TRBV28 and TRBJ1-3; D gene unclear. The CDR3 has 13 amino acids. Deletions cut 3 bases from V and 0 bases from J, with 3 bases between. Looked up from germline, CDR1 is MDHEN and CDR2 is SYDVKM. CDR3 sequence reads: CASSLYSGNTIYF. CDR3 sequence (DNA): TGTGCCAGCAGTTTGTACTCTGGAAACACCATATATTTT.

The V call is TRBV7-9, the J call TRBJ2-7; 15 bases align to TRBD2. Germline CDR1 is SEHNR and CDR2 is FQNEAQ (reference sequence). V dropped 1 base and J dropped 3; count of bases not matched to a gene: 1. This CDR3 has 16 residues. The CDR3 region is CASSLGTSGRVYEQYF. CDR3 bases: TGTGCCAGCAGCTTAGGGACTAGCGGGAGGGTCTACGAGCAGTACTTC.

CDR3 coding DNA: TGTGCCAGCAGCCAAGATAAGGGGGCCGACTATGGCTACACCTTC. This codes for CASSQDKGADYGYTF. The chain combines TRBV4-2 with TRBJ1-2, with 7 bases lining up with TRBD1. The CDR3 consists of 15 residues. Looked up from germline, CDR1 is LGHNA and CDR2 is YNFKEQ. J was trimmed by 3 bases and V by 0 bases; bases with no gene match: 4.

This chain links TRBV7-9 with TRBJ1-5, with 8 bases identical to TRBD1. CDR1 is SEHNR, CDR2 FQNEAQ, per germline (reference sequence). The CDR3 loop spans 14 amino acids. J gave up 6 bases and V 4 bases, and 5 bases lay outside the gene matches. The CDR3 region has the DNA TGTGCCAGCAGCTCGGACAGGGTTTCTCAGCCCCAGCATTTT. It specifies CASSSDRVSQPQHF.

The gene calls are TRBV27 and TRBJ2-7; 9 bases agree with TRBD1. With V trimmed by 3 bases and J by 6 bases, 9 bases remained unmatched. Germline assignment: CDR1 MNHEY and CDR2 SMNVEV (reference sequence). The CDR3 is 15 amino acids. In nucleotides, the CDR3 is TGTGCCAGCAGTTTGAGATCCGGGACAGGGTCCGAGCAGTACTTC. Translated: CASSLRSGTGSEQYF.